These 9 T cell receptor beta chains were sequenced from one sample in a study of OX40 agonist ivuxolimab in advanced cancers. The data were produced by immunoSEQ multiplex PCR, yet TCRdb's version contains in-frame clones alone and is incomplete. The repertoire consists of about 25,000 clones, with approximately 86% occurring once and the leading ten covering approximately 42%. The sequences come from CD4+ or CD8+ T cells sorted from blood, collected in a trial of the OX40 agonist ivuxolimab. The receptors derive from an adult with an advanced solid tumor such as melanoma, head and neck, liver or kidney cancer.

The chain couples TRBV28 to TRBJ1-2, with TRBD1 matching 9 bases. Germline V gene data show CDR1 as MDHEN and CDR2 as SYDVKM. Unmatched junction bases numbered 11, after V lost 7 bases and J lost 8 bases. There are 14 residues in the CDR3. CDR3 bases: TGTGCCAGCACCCAATCACAGGGGGCAAGGGGCTACACCTTC. Its translation is CASTQSQGARGYTF.

This rearrangement joins TRBV27 to TRBJ2-2; 8 bases map to TRBD1. The length of the CDR3 is 15 residues. Trimming at V came to 6 bases and at J to 4 bases, leaving 7 bases not matched to a gene. In germline, CDR1 is MNHEY, CDR2 SMNVEV (reference sequence). The CDR3 is CASSLGQGSTGELFF. CDR3 nucleotide sequence: TGTGCCAGCAGCCTCGGACAGGGTTCCACCGGGGAGCTGTTTTTT.

The rearrangement links TRBV5-6 to TRBJ1-5, with 7 bases aligning to TRBD1. Germline loops: CDR1 SGHDT, CDR2 YYEEEE. V lost 4 bases, J lost 0 bases, and 13 bases stayed unmatched. This CDR3 region has 18 residues. CDR3 sequence reads: CASSQRDSRFFSNQPQHF. In nucleotides, the CDR3 is TGTGCCAGCAGCCAACGGGACAGCCGTTTTTTTAGCAATCAGCCCCAGCATTTT.

J is TRBJ2-1 and V is TRBV28; the D gene could be TRBD1 or TRBD2 (5 bases each). Between the trimmed V and J ends, which lost 0 bases and 1 base, there was a span of 10 bases. This CDR3 is 16 amino acids long. Germline V gene sequence: CDR1 MDHEN, CDR2 SYDVKM. Here the CDR3 DNA reads TGTGCCAGCAGTTTATGGTCGAGGGGATCCTACAATGAGCAGTTCTTC. Translated: CASSLWSRGSYNEQFF.

V gene TRBV2 combines with J gene TRBJ2-2; D is perhaps TRBD2 (6 bases). Trimming cost V 10 bases and J 3 bases, with 18 bases left between them. The V gene's germline CDR1 is SNHLY and CDR2 FYNNEI. This CDR3 has 15 amino acids. Here the CDR3 reads CATRSGSLDTGELFF. The CDR3 bases are TGTGCCACACGGTCCGGGAGTTTGGACACCGGGGAGCTGTTTTTT.

This chain links TRBV19 with TRBJ1-3, with 9 bases matching TRBD1. The CDR3 sequence is 14 residues long. The germline gives CDR1 LNHDA, CDR2 SQIVND (reference sequence). J lost 8 bases, V lost 4 bases, and 6 bases had no gene match. The CDR3 spells CASSNGQGWDTIYF. The DNA of the CDR3 is TGTGCCAGTAGTAACGGACAGGGGTGGGACACCATATATTTT.

In this sample, this clone turned up once. This chain links TRBV10-2 with TRBJ2-7; 7 bases match TRBD2. The germline V gene encodes CDR1 WSHSY and CDR2 SAAADI. This CDR3 comprises 14 residues. Trimming took 4 bases from V and 3 from J; bases not matched to a gene: 6. CDR3 sequence (DNA): TGCGCCAGCAGTGGGGCTAGCGGAATCTACGAGCAGTACTTC. Protein sequence: CASSGASGIYEQYF.

V gene TRBV30 combines with J gene TRBJ2-1; TRBD2 matches at 7 bases. The CDR3 has 15 residues. V gave up 2 bases and J gave up 5 bases; unmatched junction bases: 9. Germline-derived CDR1 and CDR2 are GTSNPN and SVGIG (reference sequence). Here the CDR3 DNA reads TGTGCCTGGAGTAGTGGGCTAGCGGTCCACAATGAGCAGTTCTTC. This encodes CAWSSGLAVHNEQFF.

The chain combines TRBV19 with TRBJ2-7; D might be TRBD1 (6 bases). Trimming pared 3 bases from V and 2 bases from J, leaving 11 bases between. Germline lookup yields CDR1 LNHDA and CDR2 SQIVND (reference sequence). This CDR3 spans 14 amino acids. This CDR3 reads CASSILAGAYEQYF. CDR3 in DNA: TGTGCCAGTAGTATCCTGGCAGGGGCCTACGAGCAGTACTTC.